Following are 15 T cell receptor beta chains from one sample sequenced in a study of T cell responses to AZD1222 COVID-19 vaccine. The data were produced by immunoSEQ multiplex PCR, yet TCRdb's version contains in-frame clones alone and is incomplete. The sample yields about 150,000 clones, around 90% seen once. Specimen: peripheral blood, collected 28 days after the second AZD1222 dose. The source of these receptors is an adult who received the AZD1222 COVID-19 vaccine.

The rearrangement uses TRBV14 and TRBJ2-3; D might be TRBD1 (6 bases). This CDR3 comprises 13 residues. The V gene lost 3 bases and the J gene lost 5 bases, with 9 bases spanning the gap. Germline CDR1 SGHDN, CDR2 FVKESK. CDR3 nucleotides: TGTGCCAGCAGCCAGGGGGCCGGAGATACGCAGTATTTT. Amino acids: CASSQGAGDTQYF.

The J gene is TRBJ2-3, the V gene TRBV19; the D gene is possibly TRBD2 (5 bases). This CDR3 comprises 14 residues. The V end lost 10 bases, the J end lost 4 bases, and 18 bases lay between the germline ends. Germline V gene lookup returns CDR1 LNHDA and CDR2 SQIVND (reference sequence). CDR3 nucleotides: TGTGCCACCGCGGGTGGCGTGATATCAGATACGCAGTATTTT. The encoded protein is CATAGGVISDTQYF.

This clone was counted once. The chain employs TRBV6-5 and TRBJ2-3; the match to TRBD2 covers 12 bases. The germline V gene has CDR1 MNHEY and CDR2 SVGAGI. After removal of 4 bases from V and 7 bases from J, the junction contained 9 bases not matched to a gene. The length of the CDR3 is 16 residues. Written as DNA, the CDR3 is TGTGCCAGCAGTTCACCCGGTGGACTAGCGGGATATACGCAGTATTTT. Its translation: CASSSPGGLAGYTQYF.

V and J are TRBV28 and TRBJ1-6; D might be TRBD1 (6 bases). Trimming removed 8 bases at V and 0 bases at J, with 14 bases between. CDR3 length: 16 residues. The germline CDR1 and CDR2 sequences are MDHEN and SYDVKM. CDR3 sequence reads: CASLDRKSSYNSPLHF. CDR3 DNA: TGTGCCAGCCTCGACAGGAAGAGCTCCTATAATTCACCCCTCCACTTT.

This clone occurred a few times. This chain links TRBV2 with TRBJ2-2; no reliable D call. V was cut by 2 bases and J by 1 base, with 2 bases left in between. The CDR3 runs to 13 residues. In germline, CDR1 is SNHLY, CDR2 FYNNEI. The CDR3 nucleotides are TGTGCCAGCAGTGAACAGAACACCGGGGAGCTGTTTTTT. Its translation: CASSEQNTGELFF.

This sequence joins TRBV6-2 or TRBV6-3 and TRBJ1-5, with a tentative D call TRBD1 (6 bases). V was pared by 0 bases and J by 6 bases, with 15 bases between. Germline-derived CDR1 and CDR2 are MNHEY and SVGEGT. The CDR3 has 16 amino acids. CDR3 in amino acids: CASSYSRRGWRQPQHF. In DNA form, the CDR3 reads TGTGCCAGCAGTTACTCGCGCAGGGGCTGGCGTCAGCCCCAGCATTTT.

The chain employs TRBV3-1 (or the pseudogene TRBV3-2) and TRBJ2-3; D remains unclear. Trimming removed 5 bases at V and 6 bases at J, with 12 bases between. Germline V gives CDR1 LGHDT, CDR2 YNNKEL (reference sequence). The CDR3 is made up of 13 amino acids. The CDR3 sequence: CASSETTWDTQYF. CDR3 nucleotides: TGTGCCAGCAGCGAGACCACTTGGGATACGCAGTATTTT.

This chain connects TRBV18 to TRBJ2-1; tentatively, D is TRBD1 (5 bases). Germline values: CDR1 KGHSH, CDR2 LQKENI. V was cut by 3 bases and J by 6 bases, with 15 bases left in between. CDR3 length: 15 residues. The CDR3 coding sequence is TGTGCCAGCTCACCCCCACCCGACAGTCGCAATGAGCAGTTCTTC. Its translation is CASSPPPDSRNEQFF.

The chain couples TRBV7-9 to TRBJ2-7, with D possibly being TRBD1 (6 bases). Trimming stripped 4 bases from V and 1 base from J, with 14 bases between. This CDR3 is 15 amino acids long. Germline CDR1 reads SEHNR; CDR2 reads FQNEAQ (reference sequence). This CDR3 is CASSSGQHRSYEQYF. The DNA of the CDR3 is TGTGCCAGCAGCTCCGGACAGCACCGATCCTACGAGCAGTACTTC.

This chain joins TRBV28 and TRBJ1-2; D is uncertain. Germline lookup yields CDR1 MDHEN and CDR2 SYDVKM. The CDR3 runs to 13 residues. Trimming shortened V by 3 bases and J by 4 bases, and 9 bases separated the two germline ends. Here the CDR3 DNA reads TGTGCCAGCAGTTTGCGGGCCGTCTATGGCTACACCTTC. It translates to CASSLRAVYGYTF.

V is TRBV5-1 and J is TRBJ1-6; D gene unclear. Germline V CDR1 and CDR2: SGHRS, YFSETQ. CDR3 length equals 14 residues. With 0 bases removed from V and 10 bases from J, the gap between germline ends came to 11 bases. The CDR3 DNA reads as TGCGCCAGCAGCTTGGCCCCCTACGAATCACCCCTCCACTTT. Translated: CASSLAPYESPLHF.

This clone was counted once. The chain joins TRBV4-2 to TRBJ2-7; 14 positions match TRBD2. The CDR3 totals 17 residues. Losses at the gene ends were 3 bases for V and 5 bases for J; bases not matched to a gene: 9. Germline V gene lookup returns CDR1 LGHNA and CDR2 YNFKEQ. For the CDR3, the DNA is TGTGCCAGCAGCCATGGACTAGCGGGGGGTATTATCCACGAGCAGTACTTC. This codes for CASSHGLAGGIIHEQYF.

Written as DNA, the CDR3 is TGTGCCAGCAGTGTCCTGGGATCCTTTGACATTCAGTACTTC. Its translation: CASSVLGSFDIQYF. This chain joins TRBV2 and TRBJ2-4; no clear D. This CDR3 comprises 14 residues. The germline V and J ends were trimmed by 4 bases and 8 bases, with 15 bases remaining between them. In germline, CDR1 is SNHLY, CDR2 FYNNEI.

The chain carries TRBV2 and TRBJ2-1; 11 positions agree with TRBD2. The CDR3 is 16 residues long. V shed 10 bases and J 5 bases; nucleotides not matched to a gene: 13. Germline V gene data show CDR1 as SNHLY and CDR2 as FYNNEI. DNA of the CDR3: TGTGCCACCAGAGAATACTTAGCGGGAGGGCACAATGAGCAGTTCTTC. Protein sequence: CATREYLAGGHNEQFF.

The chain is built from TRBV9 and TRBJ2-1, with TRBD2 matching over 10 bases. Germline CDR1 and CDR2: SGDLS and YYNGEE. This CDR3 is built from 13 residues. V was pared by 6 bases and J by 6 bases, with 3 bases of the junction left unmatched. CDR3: CASNLAGVNEQFF. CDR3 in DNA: TGTGCCAGCAACCTAGCGGGAGTCAATGAGCAGTTCTTC.